This TCR beta chain was obtained from a study of blood T cell repertoires in COVID-19. Trimming took 2 bases from V and 7 from J; bases not matched to a gene: 5. CDR3 size: 14 residues. CDR1 is LGHDT and CDR2 is YNNKEL in the germline V gene (reference sequence). In the original processing: Scientists estimated how many nucleated cells there were by amplifying reference gene primers. Generated by immunoSEQ multiplex PCR, the TCRdb table keeps only in-frame clones and is missing some. The V and J calls and clone size were taken over from that table, and D and trimming were inferred from the DNA. This repertoire shows more than 95,000 clones, roughly 90% found once; its top ten account for 7.5% to 8%.

The TCR sequence derives from a man aged 45-60 years with acute or convalescent COVID-19. The sequenced sample was peripheral blood. This chain links TRBV3-1 (or the pseudogene TRBV3-2) with TRBJ1-5; 7 bases are shared with TRBD1. The CDR3 region is CASSQTTGNQPQHF. Written as DNA, the CDR3 is TGTGCCAGCAGCCAAACGACAGGGAACCAGCCCCAGCATTTT.